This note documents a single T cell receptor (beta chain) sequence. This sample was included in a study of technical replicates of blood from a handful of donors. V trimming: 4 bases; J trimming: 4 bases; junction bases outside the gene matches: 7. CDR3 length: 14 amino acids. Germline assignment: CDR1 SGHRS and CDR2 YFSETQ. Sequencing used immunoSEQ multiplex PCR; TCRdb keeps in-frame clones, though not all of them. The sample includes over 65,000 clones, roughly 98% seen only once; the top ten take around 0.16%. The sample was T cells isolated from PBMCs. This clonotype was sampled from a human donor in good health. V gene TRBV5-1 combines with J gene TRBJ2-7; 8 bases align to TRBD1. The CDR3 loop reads CASSPDRETYEQYF. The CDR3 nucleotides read TGCGCCAGCAGCCCGGACAGGGAGACGTACGAGCAGTACTTC.